These 14 T cell receptor beta chains came from one sample sequenced in a study of OX40 agonist ivuxolimab in advanced cancers. Some clones are missing from TCRdb's copy, which holds only in-frame ones; the method was immunoSEQ multiplex PCR. The repertoire holds fewer than 40,000 clones, 80% to 85% seen once, with less than 25% in the top ten. The material sequenced was CD4+ or CD8+ T cells sorted from blood, taken in a trial of the OX40 agonist ivuxolimab. The receptors were gathered from an adult with an advanced solid tumor such as melanoma, head and neck, liver or kidney cancer.

V gene TRBV6-5 combines with J gene TRBJ1-6, with D perhaps TRBD1 (5 bases). The germline V gene encodes CDR1 MNHEY and CDR2 SVGAGI. V lost 0 bases and J lost 10, with 10 bases in between. CDR3 size: 14 residues. CDR3 loop: CASSYSSGDSPLHF. CDR3 coding DNA: TGTGCCAGCAGTTACTCGAGTGGGGACTCACCCCTCCACTTT.

This clone was seen a few times. The chain couples TRBV4-1 to TRBJ2-7; possible D gene TRBD1, 6 bases. Trimming took off 2 bases at V and 5 bases at J, with 10 bases between the two ends. The length of the CDR3 is 13 residues. The germline V gene has CDR1 MGHRA and CDR2 YSYEKL. CDR3 sequence (DNA): TGCGCCAGCAGCCAAACAGGGTCCCACGAGCAGTACTTC. This encodes CASSQTGSHEQYF.

The gene calls are TRBV7-2 and TRBJ2-7; TRBD2 might be the D (7 bases). V was trimmed by 1 base and J by 4 bases, leaving 17 bases between them. CDR3 size: 16 residues. Germline V gene data show CDR1 as SGHTA and CDR2 as FQGNSA. CDR3 protein: CASSLGLWGGPYEQYF. CDR3 coding DNA: TGTGCCAGCAGCTTAGGGTTGTGGGGGGGCCCTTACGAGCAGTACTTC. The variable domain in full, completed from reference TRBV7-2 and TRBJ2-7, reads GAGVSQSPSNKVTEKGKDVELRCDPISGHTALYWYRQSLGQGLEFLIYFQGNSAPDKSGLPSDRFSAERTGGSVSTLTIQRTQQEDSAVYLCASSLGLWGGPYEQYFGPGTRLTVT.

The chain joins TRBV30 to TRBJ1-5; possible D gene TRBD1, 6 bases. Germline-derived CDR1 and CDR2 are GTSNPN and SVGIG (reference sequence). Deletions cut 2 bases from V and 2 bases from J, with 10 bases between. This CDR3 has 14 residues. In DNA, the CDR3 is TGTGCCTGGAGTCAACAGGGTGGCAATCAGCCCCAGCATTTT. Translated: CAWSQQGGNQPQHF.

The chain combines TRBV7-2 with TRBJ1-3; D unclear. Trimming removed 3 bases from V and 3 bases from J, with 12 bases in between. In germline, CDR1 is SGHTA, CDR2 FQGNSA. This CDR3 region has 15 residues. The CDR3 coding sequence is TGTGCCAGCAGCTTCGTTACCGGGGTTGGAAACACCATATATTTT. This translates into CASSFVTGVGNTIYF.

The V call is TRBV6-6, the J call TRBJ1-6; D is possibly TRBD1 (5 bases). The CDR3 is 14 residues long. Germline assignment: CDR1 MNHNY and CDR2 SVGAGI (reference sequence). The V gene lost 5 bases and the J gene lost 10 bases, with 15 bases spanning the gap. CDR3 coding DNA: TGTGCCAGCAGTACGGGACTCACGAACTCACCCCTCCACTTT. Residues: CASSTGLTNSPLHF.

This clone was counted once. V and J are TRBV10-3 and TRBJ2-2; D remains unclear. Trimming removed 5 bases at V and 8 bases at J, with 15 bases between. CDR1 is ENHRY, CDR2 SYGVKD, per germline. This CDR3 has 14 residues. CDR3 loop: CAISPGSAGGELFF. CDR3 bases: TGTGCCATCAGTCCTGGGTCGGCAGGTGGGGAGCTGTTTTTT.

This chain joins TRBV5-6 and TRBJ2-7, with 10 bases aligning to TRBD1. CDR3 length: 15 amino acids. Germline CDR1 is SGHDT and CDR2 is YYEEEE. J lost 5 bases, V lost 3 bases, and 8 bases had no gene match. The CDR3 loop is CASSWGQGRSDEQYF. For the CDR3, the DNA is TGTGCCAGCAGCTGGGGACAGGGGAGAAGTGACGAGCAGTACTTC.

This sequence joins TRBV2 and TRBJ1-1, with TRBD1 as a possible D gene (6 bases). Germline values: CDR1 SNHLY, CDR2 FYNNEI. V dropped 8 bases and J dropped 1 base, with 14 bases sitting between them. This CDR3 contains 14 residues. The CDR3 loop is CASRKGQTNTEAFF. Here the CDR3 DNA reads TGTGCCAGCCGAAAGGGACAAACGAACACTGAAGCTTTCTTT.

The table lists this clone with a few counts. The rearrangement links TRBV10-1 to TRBJ1-6, with unresolved D. The germline V gene has CDR1 WNHNN and CDR2 SYGVQD (reference sequence). This CDR3 comprises 13 residues. V lost 10 bases and J 1 base, leaving 8 bases between the germline ends. The chain's CDR3 is CAISSSYNSPLHF. CDR3 sequence (DNA): TGCGCCATCTCGTCGTCCTATAATTCACCCCTCCACTTT.

V and J are TRBV11-2 and TRBJ2-1; weak D call: TRBD2 (5 bases). The germline V and J ends were trimmed by 4 bases and 8 bases, with 12 bases remaining between them. Looked up from germline, CDR1 is SGHAT and CDR2 is FQNNGV. This CDR3 spans 13 amino acids. In DNA form, the CDR3 reads TGTGCCAGCAGCTCCACGCGGGTGTATGAGCAGTTCTTC. Amino acid sequence: CASSSTRVYEQFF.

The rearrangement uses TRBV9 and TRBJ2-3; TRBD2 matches at 7 bases. J was trimmed by 3 bases and V by 6 bases; bases with no gene match: 10. The CDR3 runs 15 residues. Germline values: CDR1 SGDLS, CDR2 YYNGEE. The CDR3 loop reads CASTFYGGNTDTQYF. CDR3 DNA: TGTGCCAGCACTTTTTACGGGGGGAATACAGATACGCAGTATTTT.

This chain uses TRBV6-6 with TRBJ2-7, with D possibly being TRBD2 (6 bases). The germline V and J ends were trimmed by 4 bases and 7 bases, with 17 bases remaining between them. The CDR3 consists of 14 residues. Germline V lookup: CDR1 MNHNY, CDR2 SVGAGI (reference sequence). The DNA of the CDR3 is TGTGCCAGCAGTTTGGGGGGAGGTGCTACTGAGCAGTACTTC. Translated: CASSLGGGATEQYF.

The J gene is TRBJ2-7, the V gene TRBV5-1; no clear D. The CDR3 is 14 amino acids. Looked up from germline, CDR1 is SGHRS and CDR2 is YFSETQ. V gave up 4 bases and J gave up 0 bases, with 11 bases separating them. CDR3 region: CASSETRYSYEQYF. DNA for the CDR3: TGCGCCAGCAGCGAAACACGGTACTCCTACGAGCAGTACTTC.